This entry concerns a single TCR beta chain. Antigen: not known. This specimen comes from a study of cytomegalovirus exposure and HLA in healthy donors. Germline V lookup: CDR1 SGHVS, CDR2 FQNEAQ. The CDR3 sequence is 15 residues long. The V segment lost 3 bases and the J segment 3 bases; nucleotides outside the gene matches: 4. The PCR employed 60 Vbeta primers together with 13 Jbeta primers. Some clones are missing from TCRdb's copy, which holds only in-frame ones; the method was immunoSEQ multiplex PCR. The sample holds 110,000 or so clones, 67% seen once. Study-level results: Productive status was seen about 87% or about 30% of the time for most TCR beta V segments in an earlier analysis. CMV antigen specificity was confirmed in vitro for three CMV-associated chains.

The receptor was derived from a young man in good health and CMV-seropositive. The material sequenced was PBMCs. This rearrangement joins TRBV7-8 to TRBJ1-2; 10 positions match TRBD1. The CDR3 DNA follows: TGTGCCAGCAGCTTTACCGGGACAGGGGACTATGGCTACACCTTC. As protein: CASSFTGTGDYGYTF. The full variable domain, completed using reference TRBV7-8 and TRBJ1-2, is GAGVSQSPRYKVAKRGQDVALRCDPISGHVSLFWYQQALGQGPEFLTYFQNEAQLDKSGLPSDRFFAERPEGSVSTLKIQRTQQEDSAVYLCASSFTGTGDYGYTFGSGTRLTVV.